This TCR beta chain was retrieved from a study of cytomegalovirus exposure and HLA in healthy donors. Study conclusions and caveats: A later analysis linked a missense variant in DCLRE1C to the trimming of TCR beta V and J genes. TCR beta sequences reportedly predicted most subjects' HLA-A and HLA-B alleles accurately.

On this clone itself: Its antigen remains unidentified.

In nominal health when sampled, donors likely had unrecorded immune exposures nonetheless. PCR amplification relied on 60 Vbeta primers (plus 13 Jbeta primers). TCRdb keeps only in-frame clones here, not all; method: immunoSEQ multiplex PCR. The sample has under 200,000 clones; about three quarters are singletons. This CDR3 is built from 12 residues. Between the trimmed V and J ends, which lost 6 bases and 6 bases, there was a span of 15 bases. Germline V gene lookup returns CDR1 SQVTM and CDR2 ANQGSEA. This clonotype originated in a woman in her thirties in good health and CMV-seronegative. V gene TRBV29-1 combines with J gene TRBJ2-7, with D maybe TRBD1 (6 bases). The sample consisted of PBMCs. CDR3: CSVVQQGSEQYF. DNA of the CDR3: TGCAGCGTAGTACAACAGGGATCCGAGCAGTACTTC.